This T cell receptor beta chain emerged from a study of cytomegalovirus exposure and HLA in healthy donors. This CDR3 is 11 amino acids long. The germline V gene encodes CDR1 SGHTA and CDR2 FQGNSA. V was trimmed by 5 bases and J by 8 bases, leaving 9 bases between them. This PCR relied on a set of 60 Vbeta primers and 13 Jbeta primers. Produced via immunoSEQ multiplex PCR; TCRdb's table is partial and in-frame only. The data contain about 150,000 clones, roughly 78% of them singletons. Turning to this clone: The antigen is not known.

Study observations and caveats: Later analysis demonstrated an association between a missense DCLRE1C variant and TCR beta V- and J-gene trimming. The productive fraction for most TCR beta V segments was about 90% or about 30% in an earlier analysis. Later on, an analysis showed TCR association rates differing by HLA locus, with DRB1 the most and HLA-C the fewest.

Unrecorded for this donor was the CMV serostatus. Sequencing used PBMCs. The sequence was collected from a man under 40 in good health. The J gene is TRBJ1-1, the V gene TRBV7-2; weak D call: TRBD1 (5 bases). CDR3 protein: CASSRGREAFF. The CDR3 DNA reads TGTGCCAGCAGCCGGGGGAGGGAAGCTTTCTTT.